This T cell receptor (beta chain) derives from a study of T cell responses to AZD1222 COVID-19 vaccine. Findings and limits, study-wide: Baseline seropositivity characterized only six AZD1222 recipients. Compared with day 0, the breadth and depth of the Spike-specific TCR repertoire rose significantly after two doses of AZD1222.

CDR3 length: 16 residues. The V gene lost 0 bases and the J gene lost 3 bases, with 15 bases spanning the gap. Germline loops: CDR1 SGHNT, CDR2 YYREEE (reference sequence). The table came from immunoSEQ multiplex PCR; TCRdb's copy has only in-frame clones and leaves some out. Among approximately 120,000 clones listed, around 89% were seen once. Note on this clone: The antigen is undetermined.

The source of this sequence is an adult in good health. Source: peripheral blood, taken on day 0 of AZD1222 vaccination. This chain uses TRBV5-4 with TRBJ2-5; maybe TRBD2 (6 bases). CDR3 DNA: TGTGCCAGCAGCTTGGCCCGGGGGAATAGTAAAGAGACCCAGTACTTC. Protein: CASSLARGNSKETQYF.